Included here is one T cell receptor (beta chain) sequence, with context. Antigen specificity is unknown. 13 Jbeta primers and 60 Vbeta primers were used for the PCR. This table comes from immunoSEQ multiplex PCR, and its TCRdb copy is limited to in-frame clones, with some not included. The repertoire holds under 150,000 clones, with over 55% as singletons. The data derive from a study of cytomegalovirus exposure and HLA in healthy donors. The germline V gene has CDR1 SGHNT and CDR2 YENEEA. Losses at the gene ends were 5 bases for V and 5 bases for J; bases not matched to a gene: 12. The CDR3 totals 18 residues. Notes on the study in general: According to reports, the classifier identified cytomegalovirus status with high specificity and sensitivity. In a later analysis, approximately 18,000 TCR beta sequences were associated with HLA alleles at 0.05 false discovery rate.

This receptor was taken from a man aged 18 to 30 in good health and CMV-seropositive. The chain couples TRBV11-3 to TRBJ2-5; 15 bases are shared with TRBD2. The specimen was PBMCs. The CDR3 here is CASSHPGLAGGRTETQYF. The CDR3 DNA is TGTGCCAGCAGCCATCCGGGACTAGCGGGGGGCAGAACGGAGACCCAGTACTTC.